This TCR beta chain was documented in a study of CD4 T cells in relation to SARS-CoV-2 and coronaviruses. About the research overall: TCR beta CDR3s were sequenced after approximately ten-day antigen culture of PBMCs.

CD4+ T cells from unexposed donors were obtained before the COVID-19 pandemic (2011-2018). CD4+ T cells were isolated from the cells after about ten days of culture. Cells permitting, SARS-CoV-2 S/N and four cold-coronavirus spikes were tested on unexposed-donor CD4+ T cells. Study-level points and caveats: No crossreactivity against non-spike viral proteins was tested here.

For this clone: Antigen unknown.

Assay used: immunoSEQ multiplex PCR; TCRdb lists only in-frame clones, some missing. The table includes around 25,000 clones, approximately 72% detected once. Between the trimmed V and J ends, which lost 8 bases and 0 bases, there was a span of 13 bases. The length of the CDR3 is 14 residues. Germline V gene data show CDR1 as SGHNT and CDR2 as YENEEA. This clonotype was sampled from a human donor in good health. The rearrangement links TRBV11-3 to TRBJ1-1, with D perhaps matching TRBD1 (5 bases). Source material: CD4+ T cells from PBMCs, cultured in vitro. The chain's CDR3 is CASSPGGVNTEAFF. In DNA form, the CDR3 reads TGTGCCAGCTCGCCGGGGGGAGTGAACACTGAAGCTTTCTTT.